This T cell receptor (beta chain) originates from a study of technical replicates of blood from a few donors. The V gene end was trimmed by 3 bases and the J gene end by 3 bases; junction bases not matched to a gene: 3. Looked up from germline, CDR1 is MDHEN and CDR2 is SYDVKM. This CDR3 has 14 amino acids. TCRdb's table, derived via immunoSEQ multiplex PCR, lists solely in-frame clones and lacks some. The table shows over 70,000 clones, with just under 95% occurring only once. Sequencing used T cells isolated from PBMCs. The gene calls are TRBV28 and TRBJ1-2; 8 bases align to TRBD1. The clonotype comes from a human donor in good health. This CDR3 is CASSLAQGDYGYTF. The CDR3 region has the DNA TGTGCCAGCAGTTTGGCACAGGGGGACTATGGCTACACCTTC.